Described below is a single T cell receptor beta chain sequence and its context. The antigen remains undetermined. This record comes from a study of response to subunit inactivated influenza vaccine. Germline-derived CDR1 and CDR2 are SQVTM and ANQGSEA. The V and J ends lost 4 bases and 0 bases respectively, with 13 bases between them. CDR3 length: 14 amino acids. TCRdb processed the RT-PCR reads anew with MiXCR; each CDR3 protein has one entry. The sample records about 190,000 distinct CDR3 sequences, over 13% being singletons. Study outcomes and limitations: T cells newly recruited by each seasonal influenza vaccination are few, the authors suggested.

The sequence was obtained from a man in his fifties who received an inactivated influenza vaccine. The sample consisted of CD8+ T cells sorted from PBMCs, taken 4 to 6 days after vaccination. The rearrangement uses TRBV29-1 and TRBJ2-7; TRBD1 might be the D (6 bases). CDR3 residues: CSVGGQTSSYEQYF. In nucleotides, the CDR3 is TGCAGCGTTGGCGGACAGACCAGCTCCTACGAGCAGTACTTC.